The 8 T cell receptor beta chains given below trace back to one sample, sequenced in a study of OX40 agonist ivuxolimab in advanced cancers. Clones were sequenced by immunoSEQ multiplex PCR, and TCRdb holds only the in-frame ones, with some missing. The sample lists about 68,000 clones; approximately 81% were seen once. This specimen was CD4+ or CD8+ T cells sorted from blood, taken in a trial of the OX40 agonist ivuxolimab. These receptors originate from an adult with an advanced solid tumor such as melanoma, head and neck, liver or kidney cancer.

V gene TRBV5-8 combines with J gene TRBJ2-5; 10 bases align to TRBD2. The CDR3 consists of 14 residues. Trimming took 0 bases from V and 6 from J; bases not matched to a gene: 2. The germline V gene has CDR1 SGHTS and CDR2 YDEGEE. CDR3 residues: CASSLGAGGQTQYF. The CDR3 DNA is TGTGCCAGCAGCTTGGGAGCGGGGGGGCAGACCCAGTACTTC.

The chain employs TRBV7-6 and TRBJ1-1; 7 bases match TRBD1. Germline loops: CDR1 SGHVS, CDR2 FNYEAQ. V shed 0 bases, J shed 5 bases, and the junction held 12 bases outside the gene matches. This CDR3 has 17 amino acids. This chain's CDR3 is CASSLAEGAWGRTEAFF. The CDR3 DNA sequence: TGTGCCAGCAGCTTAGCGGAGGGGGCATGGGGGAGGACTGAAGCTTTCTTT.

This sequence joins TRBV7-2 and TRBJ2-2; a possible D gene is TRBD1 (5 bases). V gave up 4 bases and J gave up 0 bases, with 9 bases separating them. Per germline, CDR1 SGHTA and CDR2 FQGNSA. There are 15 residues in the CDR3. Here the CDR3 reads CASSYRSTNTGELFF. The CDR3 bases are TGTGCCAGCAGCTACAGGTCCACGAACACCGGGGAGCTGTTTTTT.

The chain links TRBV25-1 to TRBJ2-5, with 7 positions matching TRBD1. Germline-derived CDR1 and CDR2 are MGHDK and SYGVNS. CDR3 size: 14 residues. The V gene end was trimmed by 4 bases and the J gene end by 0 bases; junction bases not matched to a gene: 2. CDR3 amino acids: CASSAGQYQETQYF. In DNA form, the CDR3 reads TGTGCCAGCAGTGCGGGACAGTACCAAGAGACCCAGTACTTC.

This chain uses TRBV29-1 with TRBJ1-3; D is unclear. Germline CDR1 is SQVTM and CDR2 is ANQGSEA. V was clipped by 7 bases and J by 0 bases, with 10 bases between them. The length of the CDR3 is 13 residues. The CDR3 nucleotides read TGCAGCGCCATACACCGCTCTGGAAACACCATATATTTT. Translating gives CSAIHRSGNTIYF.

V usage is TRBV7-9 and J usage is TRBJ2-7; no clear D. V lost 3 bases and J lost 6, with 18 bases in between. This CDR3 is 15 amino acids long. Per the germline V gene, CDR1 is SEHNR and CDR2 is FQNEAQ (reference sequence). This CDR3 reads CASSFGTSKGPEQYF. For the CDR3, the DNA is TGTGCCAGCAGCTTCGGAACCTCCAAAGGACCCGAGCAGTACTTC.

V usage is TRBV13 and J usage is TRBJ1-2; 7 bases are shared with TRBD1. The ends lost 1 base at V and 4 bases at J; junction bases unmatched: 0. CDR3 size: 13 residues. The germline V gene has CDR1 PRHDT and CDR2 FYEKMQ (reference sequence). The CDR3 loop is CASSLDRGYGYTF. The DNA for the CDR3 is TGTGCCAGCAGCTTAGACAGGGGCTATGGCTACACCTTC.

The V call is TRBV5-6, the J call TRBJ2-3, with 7 bases identical to TRBD1. The CDR3 covers 16 residues. The germline CDR1 and CDR2 sequences are SGHDT and YYEEEE. With 0 bases clipped from V and 3 bases from J, the junction kept 7 bases outside the gene matches. The CDR3 loop is CASSLGLTGITDTQYF. The CDR3 nucleotides are TGTGCCAGCAGCTTGGGATTGACAGGGATAACAGATACGCAGTATTTT.